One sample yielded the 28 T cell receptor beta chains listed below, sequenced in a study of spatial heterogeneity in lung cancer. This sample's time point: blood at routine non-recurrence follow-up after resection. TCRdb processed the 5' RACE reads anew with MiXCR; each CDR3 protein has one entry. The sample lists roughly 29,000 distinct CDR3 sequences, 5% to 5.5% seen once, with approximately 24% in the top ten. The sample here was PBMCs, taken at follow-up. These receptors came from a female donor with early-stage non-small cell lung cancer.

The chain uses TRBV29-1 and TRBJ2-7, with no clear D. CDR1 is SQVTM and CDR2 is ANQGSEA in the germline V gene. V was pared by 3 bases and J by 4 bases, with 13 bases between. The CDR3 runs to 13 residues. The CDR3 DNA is TGCAGCGTTGAGGGCAAAGGCTATTACGAGCAGTACTTC. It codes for CSVEGKGYYEQYF.

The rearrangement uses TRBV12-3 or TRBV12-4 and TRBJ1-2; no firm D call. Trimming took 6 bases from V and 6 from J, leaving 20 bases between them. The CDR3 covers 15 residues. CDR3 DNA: TGTGCCAGCAGCCAGGCCCCCAACCTTATTGATGGCTACACCTTC. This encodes CASSQAPNLIDGYTF.

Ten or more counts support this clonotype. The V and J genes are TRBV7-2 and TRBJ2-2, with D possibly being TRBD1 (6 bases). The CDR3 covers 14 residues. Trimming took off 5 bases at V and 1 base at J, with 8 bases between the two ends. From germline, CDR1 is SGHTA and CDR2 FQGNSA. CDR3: CASSEQGNTGELFF. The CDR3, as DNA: TGTGCCAGCAGCGAACAGGGGAACACCGGGGAGCTGTTTTTT.

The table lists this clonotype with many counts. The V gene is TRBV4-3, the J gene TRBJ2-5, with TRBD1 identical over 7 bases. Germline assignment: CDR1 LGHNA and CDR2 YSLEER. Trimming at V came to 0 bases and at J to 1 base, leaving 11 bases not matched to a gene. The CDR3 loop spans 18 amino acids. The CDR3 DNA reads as TGCGCCAGCAGCCAAGATATTGGAGAGGGGGACAGCCAAGAGACCCAGTACTTC. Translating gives CASSQDIGEGDSQETQYF.

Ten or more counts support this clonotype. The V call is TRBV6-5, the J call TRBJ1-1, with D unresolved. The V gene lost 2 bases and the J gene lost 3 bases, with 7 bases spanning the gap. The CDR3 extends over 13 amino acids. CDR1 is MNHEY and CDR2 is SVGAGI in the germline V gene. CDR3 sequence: CASSYQSYTEAFF. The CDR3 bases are TGTGCCAGCAGTTACCAGAGTTACACTGAAGCTTTCTTT.

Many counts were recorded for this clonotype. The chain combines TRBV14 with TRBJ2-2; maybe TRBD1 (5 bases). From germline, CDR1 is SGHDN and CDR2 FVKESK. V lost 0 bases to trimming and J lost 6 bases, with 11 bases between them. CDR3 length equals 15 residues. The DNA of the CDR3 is TGTGCCAGCAGCCAAGACAGGGTTGCGGCCGGGGAGCTGTTTTTT. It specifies CASSQDRVAAGELFF.

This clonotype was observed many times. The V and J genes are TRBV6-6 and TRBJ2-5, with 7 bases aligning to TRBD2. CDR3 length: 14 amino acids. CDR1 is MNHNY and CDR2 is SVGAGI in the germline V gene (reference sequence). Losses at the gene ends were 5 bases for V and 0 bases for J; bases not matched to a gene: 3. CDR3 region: CASSSGTHQETQYF. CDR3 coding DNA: TGTGCCAGCAGTAGCGGGACTCACCAAGAGACCCAGTACTTC.

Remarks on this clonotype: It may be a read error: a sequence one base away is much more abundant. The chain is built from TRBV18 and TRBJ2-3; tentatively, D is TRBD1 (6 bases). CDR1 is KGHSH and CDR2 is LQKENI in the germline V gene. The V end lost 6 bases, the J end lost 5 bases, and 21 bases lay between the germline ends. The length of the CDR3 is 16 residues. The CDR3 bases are TGTGCCAGCTCTGCCGAGGCAGGGGACAATGGAGATACGCAGTATTTT. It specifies CASSAEAGDNGDTQYF.

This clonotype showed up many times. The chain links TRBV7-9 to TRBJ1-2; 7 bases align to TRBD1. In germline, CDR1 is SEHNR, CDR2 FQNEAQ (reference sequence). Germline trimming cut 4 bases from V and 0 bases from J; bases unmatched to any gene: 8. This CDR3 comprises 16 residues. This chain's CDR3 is CASSSMGQSTNYGYTF. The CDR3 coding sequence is TGTGCCAGCAGCTCCATGGGACAGTCAACTAACTATGGCTACACCTTC.

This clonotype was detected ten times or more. The CDR3 nucleotides are TGTGCCAGCAGTTATTCGGCAGGTAACACTGAAGCTTTCTTT. It encodes CASSYSAGNTEAFF. The chain carries TRBV6-2 or TRBV6-3 and TRBJ1-1; D is unclear. Germline loops: CDR1 MNHEY, CDR2 SVGEGT. The CDR3 sequence is 14 residues long. Trimming took 3 bases from V and 2 from J, leaving 10 bases between them.

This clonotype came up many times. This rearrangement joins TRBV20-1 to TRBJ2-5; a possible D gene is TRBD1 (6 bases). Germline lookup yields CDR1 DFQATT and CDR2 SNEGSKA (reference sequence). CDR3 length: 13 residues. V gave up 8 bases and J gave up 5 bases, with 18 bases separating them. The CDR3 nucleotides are TGCAGTAAGGGAAGAGGGCAGGGGGAGACCCAGTACTTC. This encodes CSKGRGQGETQYF.

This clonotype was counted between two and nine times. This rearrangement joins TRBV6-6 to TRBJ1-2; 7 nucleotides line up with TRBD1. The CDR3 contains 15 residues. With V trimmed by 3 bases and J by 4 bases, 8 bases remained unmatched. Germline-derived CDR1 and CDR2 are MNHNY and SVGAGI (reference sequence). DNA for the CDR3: TGTGCCAGCAGTTATGAGGTCCGGGACAGCTATGGCTACACCTTC. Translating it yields CASSYEVRDSYGYTF.

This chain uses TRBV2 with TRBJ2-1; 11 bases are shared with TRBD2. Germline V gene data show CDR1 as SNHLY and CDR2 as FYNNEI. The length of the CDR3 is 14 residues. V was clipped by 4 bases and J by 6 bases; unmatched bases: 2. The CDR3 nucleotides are TGTGCCAGCAGTGTAACTAGCGGGAGCAATGAGCAGTTCTTC. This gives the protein CASSVTSGSNEQFF.

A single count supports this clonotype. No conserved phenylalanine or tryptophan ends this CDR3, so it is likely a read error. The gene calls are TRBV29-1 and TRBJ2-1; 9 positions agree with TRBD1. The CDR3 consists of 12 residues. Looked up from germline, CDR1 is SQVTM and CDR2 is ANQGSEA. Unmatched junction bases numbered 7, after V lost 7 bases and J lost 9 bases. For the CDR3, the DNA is TGCAGCGGAGTACAGGGGGCGGGTGAGCAGTTCCTC. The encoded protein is CSGVQGAGEQFL.

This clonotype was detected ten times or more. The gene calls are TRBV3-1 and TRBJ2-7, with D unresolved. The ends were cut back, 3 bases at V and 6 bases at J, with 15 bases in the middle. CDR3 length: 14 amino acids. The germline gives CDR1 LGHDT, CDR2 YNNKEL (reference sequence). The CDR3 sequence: CASSHRARSVEQYF. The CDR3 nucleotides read TGTGCCAGCAGCCATCGGGCCCGGTCAGTCGAGCAGTACTTC.

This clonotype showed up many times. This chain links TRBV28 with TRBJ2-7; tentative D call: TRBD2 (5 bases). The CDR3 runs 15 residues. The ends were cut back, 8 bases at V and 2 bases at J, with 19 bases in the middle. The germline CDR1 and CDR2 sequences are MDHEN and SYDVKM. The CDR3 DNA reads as TGTGCCAGCTCAAGAGGGCCTCGACCTCCCTACGAGCAGTACTTC. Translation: CASSRGPRPPYEQYF.

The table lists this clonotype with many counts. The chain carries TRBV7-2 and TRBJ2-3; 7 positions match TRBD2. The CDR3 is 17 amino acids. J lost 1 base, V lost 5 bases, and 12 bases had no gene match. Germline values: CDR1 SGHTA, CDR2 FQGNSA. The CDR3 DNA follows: TGTGCCAGCAGCCCAGTTGGGGTGGCGGGGGGCACAGATACGCAGTATTTT. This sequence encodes CASSPVGVAGGTDTQYF.

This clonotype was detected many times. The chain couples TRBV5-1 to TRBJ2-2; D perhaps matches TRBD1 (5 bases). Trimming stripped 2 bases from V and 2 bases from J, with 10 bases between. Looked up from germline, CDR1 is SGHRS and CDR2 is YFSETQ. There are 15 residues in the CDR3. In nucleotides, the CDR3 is TGCGCCAGCAGCTTCTCAGGGATCAACACCGGGGAGCTGTTTTTT. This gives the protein CASSFSGINTGELFF.

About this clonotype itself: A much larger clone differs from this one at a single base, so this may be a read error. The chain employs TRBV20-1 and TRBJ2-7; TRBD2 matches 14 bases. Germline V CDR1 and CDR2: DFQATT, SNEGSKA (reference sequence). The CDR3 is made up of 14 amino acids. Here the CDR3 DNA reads TGCAGTGCGTCGGGACTAGCGGGAGTCGGCGAGCGGTACTTC. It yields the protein CSASGLAGVGERYF.

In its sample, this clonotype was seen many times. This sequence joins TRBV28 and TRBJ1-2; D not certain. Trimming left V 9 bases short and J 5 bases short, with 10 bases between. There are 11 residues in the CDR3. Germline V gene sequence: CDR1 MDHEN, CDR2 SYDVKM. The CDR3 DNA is TGTGCCAGTCTTACTTTATATGGCTACACCTTC. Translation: CASLTLYGYTF.

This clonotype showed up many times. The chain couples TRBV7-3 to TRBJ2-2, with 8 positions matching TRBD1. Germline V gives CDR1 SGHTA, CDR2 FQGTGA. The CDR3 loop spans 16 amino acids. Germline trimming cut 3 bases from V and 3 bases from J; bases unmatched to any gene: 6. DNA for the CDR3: TGTGCCAGCAGCTTCCAACAGGGGGTTGACACCGGGGAGCTGTTTTTT. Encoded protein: CASSFQQGVDTGELFF.

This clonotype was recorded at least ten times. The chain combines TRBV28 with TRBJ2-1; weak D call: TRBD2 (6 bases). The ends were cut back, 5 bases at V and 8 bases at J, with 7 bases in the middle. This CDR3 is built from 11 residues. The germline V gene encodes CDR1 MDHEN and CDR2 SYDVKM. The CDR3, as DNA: TGTGCCAGCAGTGCGGGGTATGAGCAGTTCTTC. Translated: CASSAGYEQFF.

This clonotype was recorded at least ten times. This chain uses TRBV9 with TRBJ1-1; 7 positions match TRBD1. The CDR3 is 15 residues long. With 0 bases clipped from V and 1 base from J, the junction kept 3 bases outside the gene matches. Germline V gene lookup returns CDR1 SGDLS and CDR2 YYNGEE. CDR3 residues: CASSVGTGANTEAFF. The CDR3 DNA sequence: TGTGCCAGCAGCGTAGGTACAGGGGCGAACACTGAAGCTTTCTTT.

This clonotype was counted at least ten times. CDR3 DNA: TGTGCCACCAGTGATCGCGACAGGGGAGAAGATACGCAGTATTTT. Protein sequence: CATSDRDRGEDTQYF. The chain links TRBV24-1 to TRBJ2-3; 8 bases are shared with TRBD1. In germline, CDR1 is KGHDR, CDR2 SFDVKD. This CDR3 region has 15 residues. V lost 3 bases to trimming and J lost 5 bases; unmatched junction nucleotides: 6.

This CDR3 reads CASSPINLGDTEAFF. The DNA for the CDR3 is TGTGCCAGCAGTCCGATCAACTTAGGAGACACTGAAGCTTTCTTT. The V call is TRBV2, the J call TRBJ1-1; no firm D call. In germline, CDR1 is SNHLY, CDR2 FYNNEI. The CDR3 consists of 15 residues. V dropped 5 bases and J dropped 3 bases, with 16 bases sitting between them.

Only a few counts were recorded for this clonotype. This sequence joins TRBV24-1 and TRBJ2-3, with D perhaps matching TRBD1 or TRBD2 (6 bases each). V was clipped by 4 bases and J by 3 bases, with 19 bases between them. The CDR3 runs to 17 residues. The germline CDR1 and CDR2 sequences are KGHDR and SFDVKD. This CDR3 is CATSDPSPEGGTDTQYF. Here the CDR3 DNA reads TGTGCCACCAGTGACCCCTCTCCAGAAGGGGGGACAGATACGCAGTATTTT.

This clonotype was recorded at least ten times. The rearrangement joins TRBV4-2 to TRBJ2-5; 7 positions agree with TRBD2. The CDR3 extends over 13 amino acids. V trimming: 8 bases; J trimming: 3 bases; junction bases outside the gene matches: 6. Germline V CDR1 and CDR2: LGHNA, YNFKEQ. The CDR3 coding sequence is TGTGCCAGCGCCGAGGCGGGGGAAGAGACCCAGTACTTC. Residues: CASAEAGEETQYF.

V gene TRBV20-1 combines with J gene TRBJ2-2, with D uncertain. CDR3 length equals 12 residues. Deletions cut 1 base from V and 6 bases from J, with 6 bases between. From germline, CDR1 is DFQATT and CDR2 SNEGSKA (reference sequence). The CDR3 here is CSARGLPGELFF. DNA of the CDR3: TGCAGTGCTAGAGGGCTGCCCGGGGAGCTGTTTTTT.